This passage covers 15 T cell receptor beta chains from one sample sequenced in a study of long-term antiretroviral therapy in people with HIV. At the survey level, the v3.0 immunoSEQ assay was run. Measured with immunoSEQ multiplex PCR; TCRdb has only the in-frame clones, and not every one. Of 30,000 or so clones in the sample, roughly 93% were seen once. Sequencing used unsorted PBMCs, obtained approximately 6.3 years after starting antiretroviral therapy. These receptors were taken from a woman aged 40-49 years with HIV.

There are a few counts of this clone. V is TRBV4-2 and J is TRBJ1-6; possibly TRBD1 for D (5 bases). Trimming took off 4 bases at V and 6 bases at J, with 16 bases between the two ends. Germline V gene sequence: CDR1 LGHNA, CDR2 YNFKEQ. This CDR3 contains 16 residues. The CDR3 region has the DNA TGTGCCAGCAGCCGGGAAGGGGCTCTGGGTAATTCACCCCTCCACTTT. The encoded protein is CASSREGALGNSPLHF.

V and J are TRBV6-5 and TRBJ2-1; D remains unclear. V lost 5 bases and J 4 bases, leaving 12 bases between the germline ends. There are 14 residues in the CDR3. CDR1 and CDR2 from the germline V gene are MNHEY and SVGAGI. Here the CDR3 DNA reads TGTGCCAGCAGTGTGGACCGCAGGTACAATGAGCAGTTCTTC. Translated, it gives CASSVDRRYNEQFF.

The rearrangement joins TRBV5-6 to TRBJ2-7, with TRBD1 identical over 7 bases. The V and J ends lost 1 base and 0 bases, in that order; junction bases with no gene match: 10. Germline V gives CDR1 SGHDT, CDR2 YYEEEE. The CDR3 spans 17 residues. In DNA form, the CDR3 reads TGTGCCAGCAGCTTGAGTCAGGACAGGTATAGCTCCTACGAGCAGTACTTC. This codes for CASSLSQDRYSSYEQYF. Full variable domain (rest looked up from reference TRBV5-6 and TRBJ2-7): DAGVTQSPTHLIKTRGQQVTLRCSPKSGHDTVSWYQQALGQGPQFIFQYYEEEERQRGNFPDRFSGHQFPNYSSELNVNALLLGDSALYLCASSLSQDRYSSYEQYFGPGTRLTVT.

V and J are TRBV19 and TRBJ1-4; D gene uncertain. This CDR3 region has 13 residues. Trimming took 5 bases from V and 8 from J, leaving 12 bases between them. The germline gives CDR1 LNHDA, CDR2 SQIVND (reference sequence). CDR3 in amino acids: CASSFSIGEKLFF. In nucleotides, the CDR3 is TGTGCCAGTAGTTTTAGTATCGGAGAAAAACTGTTTTTT.

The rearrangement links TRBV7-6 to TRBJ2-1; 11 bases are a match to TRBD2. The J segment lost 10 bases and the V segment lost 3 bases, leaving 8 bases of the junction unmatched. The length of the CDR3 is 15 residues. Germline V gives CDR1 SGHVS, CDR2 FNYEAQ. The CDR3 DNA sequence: TGTGCCAGCAGCTTGGTAGGGACTAGCGGATCAGAGCAGTTCTTC. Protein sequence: CASSLVGTSGSEQFF. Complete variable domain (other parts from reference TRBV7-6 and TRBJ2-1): GAGVSQSPRYKVTKRGQDVALRCDPISGHVSLYWYRQALGQGPEFLTYFNYEAQQDKSGLPNDRFSAERPEGSISTLTIQRTEQRDSAMYRCASSLVGTSGSEQFFGPGTRLTVL.

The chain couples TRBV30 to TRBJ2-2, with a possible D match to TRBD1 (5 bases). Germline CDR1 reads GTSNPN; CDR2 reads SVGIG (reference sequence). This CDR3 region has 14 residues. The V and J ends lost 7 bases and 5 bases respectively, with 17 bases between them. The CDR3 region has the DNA TGTGCCTATGACCGCGACAGACATACCGGGGAGCTGTTTTTT. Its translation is CAYDRDRHTGELFF.

CDR3 in DNA: TGTGCCAGCAGCGGACAGGTCGAAGCTTTCTTT. Its translation is CASSGQVEAFF. This chain links TRBV6-5 with TRBJ1-1; 7 nucleotides agree with TRBD1. Trimming cost V 6 bases and J 8 bases; bases outside gene matches: 3. The CDR3 loop spans 11 amino acids. CDR1 and CDR2 (germline): MNHEY, SVGAGI.

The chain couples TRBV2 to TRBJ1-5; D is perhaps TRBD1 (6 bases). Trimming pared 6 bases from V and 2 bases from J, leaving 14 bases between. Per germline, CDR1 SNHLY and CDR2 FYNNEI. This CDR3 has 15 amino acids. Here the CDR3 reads CASSPQGQGNQPQHF. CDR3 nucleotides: TGTGCCAGCAGCCCCCAGGGGCAGGGCAATCAGCCCCAGCATTTT.

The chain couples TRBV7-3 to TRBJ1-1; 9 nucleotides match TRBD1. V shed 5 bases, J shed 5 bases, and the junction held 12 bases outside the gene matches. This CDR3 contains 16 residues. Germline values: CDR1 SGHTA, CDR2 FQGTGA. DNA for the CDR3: TGTGCCAGCAGCAAAAGACCGGGACAGGGTGGGACTGAAGCTTTCTTT. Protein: CASSKRPGQGGTEAFF.

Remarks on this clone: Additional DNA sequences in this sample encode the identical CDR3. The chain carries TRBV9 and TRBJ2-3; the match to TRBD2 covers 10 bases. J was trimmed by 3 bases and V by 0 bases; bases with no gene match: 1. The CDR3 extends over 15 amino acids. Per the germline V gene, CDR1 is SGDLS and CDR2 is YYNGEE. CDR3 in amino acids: CASSVGLAGTDTQYF. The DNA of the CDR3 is TGTGCCAGCAGCGTAGGACTAGCGGGTACAGATACGCAGTATTTT.

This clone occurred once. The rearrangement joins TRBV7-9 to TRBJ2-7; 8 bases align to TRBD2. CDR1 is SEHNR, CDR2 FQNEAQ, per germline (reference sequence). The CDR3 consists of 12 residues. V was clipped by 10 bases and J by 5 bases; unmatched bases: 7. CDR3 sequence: CATSGGPHEQYF. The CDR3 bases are TGTGCCACCTCGGGGGGGCCCCACGAGCAGTACTTC.

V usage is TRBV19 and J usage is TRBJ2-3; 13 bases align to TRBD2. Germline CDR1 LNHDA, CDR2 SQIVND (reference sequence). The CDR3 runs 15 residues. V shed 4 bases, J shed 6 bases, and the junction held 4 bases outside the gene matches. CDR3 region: CASSTQLAGGDTQYF. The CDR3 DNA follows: TGTGCCAGTAGTACCCAACTAGCGGGGGGGGATACGCAGTATTTT.

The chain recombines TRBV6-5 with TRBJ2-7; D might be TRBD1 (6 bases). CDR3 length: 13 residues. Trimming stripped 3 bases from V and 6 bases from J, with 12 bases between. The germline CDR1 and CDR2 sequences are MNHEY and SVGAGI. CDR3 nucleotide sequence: TGTGCCAGCAGTTATGCAGGGGCAGGCGAGCAGTACTTC. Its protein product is CASSYAGAGEQYF.

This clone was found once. The CDR3, as DNA: TGTGCCAGCAGCTTAGCAGGCACAGATACGCAGTATTTT. It specifies CASSLAGTDTQYF. The chain employs TRBV11-2 and TRBJ2-3; D call uncertain. The CDR3 contains 13 residues. CDR1 is SGHAT, CDR2 FQNNGV, per germline. V was pared by 1 base and J by 1 base, with 3 bases between.

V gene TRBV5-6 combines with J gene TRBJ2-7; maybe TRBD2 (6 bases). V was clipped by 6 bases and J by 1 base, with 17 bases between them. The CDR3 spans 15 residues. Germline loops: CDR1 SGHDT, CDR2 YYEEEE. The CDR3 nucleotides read TGTGCCAGCACTCGGAGGGGAGATTTGTCCTACGAGCAGTACTTC. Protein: CASTRRGDLSYEQYF.